Shown below are 30 T cell receptor beta chains from a single sample sequenced in a study of cytotoxic CD8 clonotypes in ibrutinib-treated CLL. TCRdb's table, derived via immunoSEQ multiplex PCR, lists solely in-frame clones and lacks some. The sample consists of roughly 250,000 clones, less than 75% of them appearing once. The source material was PBMCs, sampled after 24 months of ibrutinib treatment. The receptors here all came from a human donor with chronic lymphocytic leukemia.

This clone came up a few times. The chain combines TRBV2 with TRBJ2-5, with D unclear. CDR3 length: 11 amino acids. Germline V gene data show CDR1 as SNHLY and CDR2 as FYNNEI. The V gene lost 2 bases and the J gene lost 5 bases, with 3 bases spanning the gap. CDR3 amino acids: CASSEWETQYF. The CDR3 DNA sequence: TGTGCCAGCAGTGAATGGGAGACCCAGTACTTC.

V is TRBV5-4 and J is TRBJ2-5; no firm D call. Trimming removed 6 bases at V and 1 base at J, with 13 bases between. The V gene's germline CDR1 is SGHNT and CDR2 YYREEE (reference sequence). The CDR3 totals 14 residues. In nucleotides, the CDR3 is TGTGCCAGCACCCCGTGGACGGGCCAAGAGACCCAGTACTTC. It encodes CASTPWTGQETQYF.

The chain links TRBV25-1 to TRBJ2-2, with TRBD2 identical over 11 bases. CDR3 length: 15 residues. CDR1 is MGHDK and CDR2 is SYGVNS in the germline V gene. Trimming removed 7 bases from V and 5 bases from J; junction bases left unmatched: 6. CDR3 protein: CASTIAGGETGELFF. CDR3 sequence (DNA): TGTGCCAGCACAATAGCGGGAGGGGAGACCGGGGAGCTGTTTTTT.

This clone has only a few counts. The rearrangement joins TRBV29-1 to TRBJ1-1, with D unclear. CDR1 and CDR2 from the germline V gene are SQVTM and ANQGSEA. The CDR3 is made up of 12 amino acids. V lost 3 bases and J lost 6, with 11 bases in between. The CDR3 region is CSVDWISAEAFF. The CDR3 nucleotides are TGCAGCGTTGATTGGATCTCAGCTGAAGCTTTCTTT.

The chain has TRBV4-2 and TRBJ2-3; 12 bases align to TRBD2. Germline trimming cut 7 bases from V and 3 bases from J; bases unmatched to any gene: 5. The CDR3 sequence is 15 residues long. Looked up from germline, CDR1 is LGHNA and CDR2 is YNFKEQ. The CDR3 nucleotides read TGTGCCAGCACTAGCGGGAGGGCCTGGACAGATACGCAGTATTTT. Translated, it gives CASTSGRAWTDTQYF.

This chain connects TRBV7-9 to TRBJ2-3; TRBD1 matches 12 bases. The CDR3 contains 17 residues. Germline CDR1 is SEHNR and CDR2 is FQNEAQ (reference sequence). The ends lost 6 bases at V and 3 bases at J; junction bases unmatched: 10. In nucleotides, the CDR3 is TGTGCCAGCAGGGTAAAGATGGGACAGGGGGCTACAGATACGCAGTATTTT. Translation gives CASRVKMGQGATDTQYF.

This chain links TRBV5-6 with TRBJ2-7, with D uncertain. Germline loops: CDR1 SGHDT, CDR2 YYEEEE. This CDR3 has 15 residues. Deletions cut 1 base from V and 2 bases from J, with 13 bases between. The DNA for the CDR3 is TGTGCCAGCAGCTTGACGCGGAATAGGCCCTACGAGCAGTACTTC. Translation gives CASSLTRNRPYEQYF.

The V gene is TRBV28, the J gene TRBJ2-7, with 7 nucleotides matching TRBD1. CDR3 size: 13 residues. Germline lookup yields CDR1 MDHEN and CDR2 SYDVKM. V shed 5 bases, J shed 5 bases, and the junction held 6 bases outside the gene matches. The DNA for the CDR3 is TGTGCCAGCAGTCGACAGGGCCCGGACGAGCAGTACTTC. It encodes CASSRQGPDEQYF. Full variable domain (missing parts from reference TRBV28 and TRBJ2-7): DVKVTQSSRYLVKRTGEKVFLECVQDMDHENMFWYRQDPGLGLRLIYFSYDVKMKEKGDIPEGYSVSREKKERFSLILESASTNQTSMYLCASSRQGPDEQYFGPGTRLTVT.

This clone was counted a few times. The chain combines TRBV19 with TRBJ2-3; 11 bases align to TRBD2. Trimming at V came to 7 bases and at J to 6 bases, leaving 9 bases not matched to a gene. The germline gives CDR1 LNHDA, CDR2 SQIVND (reference sequence). The CDR3 has 15 residues. The DNA of the CDR3 is TGTGCCAGTACAAGCGGGACTAGCGGAGGGGATACGCAGTATTTT. Translating gives CASTSGTSGGDTQYF.

This chain joins TRBV27 and TRBJ2-7, with a weak D call TRBD2 (6 bases). V was trimmed by 4 bases and J by 4 bases, leaving 11 bases between them. CDR1 is MNHEY and CDR2 is SMNVEV in the germline V gene (reference sequence). The CDR3 contains 13 residues. The DNA for the CDR3 is TGTGCCAGCAGTTCACCGGGAGAATACGAGCAGTACTTC. As protein: CASSSPGEYEQYF.

The genes are TRBV4-3 and TRBJ2-3; TRBD1 is a possible D gene (6 bases). V was cut by 1 base and J by 3 bases, with 8 bases left in between. The length of the CDR3 is 14 residues. Germline values: CDR1 LGHNA, CDR2 YSLEER. For the CDR3, the DNA is TGCGCCAGCAGCCAAGGACAGGAGACAGATACGCAGTATTTT. Translating gives CASSQGQETDTQYF.

The V call is TRBV25-1, the J call TRBJ1-5, with a possible D match to TRBD1 (5 bases). V was pared by 8 bases and J by 6 bases, with 14 bases between. Germline V gene data show CDR1 as MGHDK and CDR2 as SYGVNS. This CDR3 has 13 residues. The CDR3: CASWAGGGQPQHF. As DNA, the CDR3 is TGTGCCAGCTGGGCCGGGGGAGGTCAGCCCCAGCATTTT.

CDR3 sequence reads: CASSLAGENTGELFF. The CDR3 DNA sequence: TGTGCCAGCAGCTTAGCAGGAGAAAACACCGGGGAGCTGTTTTTT. The chain links TRBV11-3 to TRBJ2-2, with D unclear. CDR1 and CDR2 (germline): SGHNT, YENEEA. Trimming pared 1 base from V and 2 bases from J, leaving 8 bases between. The CDR3 runs 15 residues.

This clone occurred a few times. This chain joins TRBV7-2 and TRBJ2-7, with D perhaps TRBD2 (6 bases). Germline CDR1 reads SGHTA; CDR2 reads FQGNSA. V lost 10 bases and J 5 bases, leaving 15 bases between the germline ends. The CDR3 has 12 amino acids. As DNA, the CDR3 is TGTGCCACCAAAAGCGGGCGTAACGAGCAGTACTTC. The encoded protein is CATKSGRNEQYF.

The chain joins TRBV18 to TRBJ2-7; 7 bases are shared with TRBD1. The ends lost 2 bases at V and 0 bases at J; junction bases unmatched: 13. This CDR3 is built from 18 residues. Germline V gene lookup returns CDR1 KGHSH and CDR2 LQKENI. CDR3 residues: CASSPVNPMGQHSYEQYF. The CDR3 nucleotides are TGTGCCAGCTCACCAGTCAATCCCATGGGACAGCACTCCTACGAGCAGTACTTC. The complete variable domain, with remaining parts taken from reference TRBV18 and TRBJ2-7, reads NAGVMQNPRHLVRRRGQEARLRCSPMKGHSHVYWYRQLPEEGLKFMVYLQKENIIDESGMPKERFSAEFPKEGPSILRIQQVVRGDSAAYFCASSPVNPMGQHSYEQYFGPGTRLTVT.

This clone was found a few times. This chain connects TRBV6-5 to TRBJ1-1, with a tentative D call TRBD1 (5 bases). This CDR3 spans 16 amino acids. The V end lost 0 bases, the J end lost 8 bases, and 19 bases lay between the germline ends. Germline V CDR1 and CDR2: MNHEY, SVGAGI. This chain's CDR3 is CASSYSDVGGPLEAFF. CDR3 sequence (DNA): TGTGCCAGCAGTTACTCGGATGTCGGGGGACCCCTGGAAGCTTTCTTT.

This sequence joins TRBV4-2 and TRBJ2-5; TRBD2 matches at 10 bases. Germline trimming cut 1 base from V and 3 bases from J; bases unmatched to any gene: 8. This CDR3 spans 17 amino acids. The germline CDR1 and CDR2 sequences are LGHNA and YNFKEQ. The CDR3, as DNA: TGTGCCAGCAGCCAAGCGTCCGGAGCGGGAGGGAAAGAGACCCAGTACTTC. Its translation: CASSQASGAGGKETQYF.

The J gene is TRBJ2-1, the V gene TRBV4-2; D uncertain. This CDR3 is built from 11 residues. V lost 4 bases and J 8 bases, leaving 6 bases between the germline ends. The germline CDR1 and CDR2 sequences are LGHNA and YNFKEQ. CDR3 region: CASSPGDEQFF. As DNA, the CDR3 is TGTGCCAGCAGCCCGGGCGATGAGCAGTTCTTC.

This chain links TRBV15 with TRBJ2-3, with 10 bases identical to TRBD2. The V gene end was trimmed by 5 bases and the J gene end by 4 bases; junction bases not matched to a gene: 9. Germline CDR1 reads LNHNV; CDR2 reads YYDKDF (reference sequence). The CDR3 sequence is 16 residues long. Here the CDR3 reads CATSSRLAGVADTQYF. In DNA form, the CDR3 reads TGTGCCACCAGCTCTCGGCTAGCGGGAGTCGCAGATACGCAGTATTTT. Variable domain in full (rest from reference TRBV15 and TRBJ2-3): DAMVIQNPRYQVTQFGKPVTLSCSQTLNHNVMYWYQQKSSQAPKLLFHYYDKDFNNEADTPDNFQSRRPNTSFCFLDIRSPGLGDTAMYLCATSSRLAGVADTQYFGPGTRLTVL.

Details on this clone: Within the sample, other DNA sequences also encode this same CDR3. The genes are TRBV29-1 and TRBJ2-3; D is ambiguous. CDR1 is SQVTM, CDR2 ANQGSEA, per germline. This CDR3 contains 11 residues. The V end was cut by 3 bases, the J end by 4 bases, with 5 bases between. The CDR3 protein is CSVEVSDTQYF. CDR3 sequence (DNA): TGCAGCGTTGAGGTGTCAGATACGCAGTATTTT.

The sample holds one count of this clone. The chain has TRBV15 and TRBJ1-1; the D gene is possibly TRBD1 (5 bases). With 3 bases removed from V and 4 bases from J, the gap between germline ends came to 18 bases. Germline assignment: CDR1 LNHNV and CDR2 YYDKDF (reference sequence). The CDR3 spans 16 residues. The CDR3: CATSRAHSQGSTEAFF. The CDR3 nucleotides are TGTGCCACCAGCAGGGCTCACTCCCAGGGAAGCACTGAAGCTTTCTTT.

In DNA form, the CDR3 reads TGTGCCAGCAGCTTAGTGGGCGACTCCTCCTACGAGCAGTACTTC. It is translated as CASSLVGDSSYEQYF. This sequence joins TRBV7-6 and TRBJ2-7; D uncertain. Deletions cut 1 base from V and 0 bases from J, with 10 bases between. The CDR3 runs to 15 residues. Germline CDR1 and CDR2: SGHVS and FNYEAQ.

The chain joins TRBV19 to TRBJ1-1; D gene unclear. Germline V lookup: CDR1 LNHDA, CDR2 SQIVND (reference sequence). Between the trimmed V and J ends, which lost 8 bases and 1 base, there was a span of 11 bases. The CDR3 runs 13 residues. Here the CDR3 reads CASVGRANTEAFF. CDR3 DNA: TGTGCCAGTGTCGGTAGGGCGAACACTGAAGCTTTCTTT.

This rearrangement joins TRBV19 to TRBJ2-7; weak D call: TRBD1 (5 bases). The CDR3 loop spans 12 amino acids. Trimming left V 8 bases short and J 3 bases short, with 11 bases between. Germline CDR1 is LNHDA and CDR2 is SQIVND (reference sequence). CDR3 amino acids: CASETVFYEQYF. In DNA, the CDR3 is TGTGCCAGTGAGACAGTTTTCTACGAGCAGTACTTC.

The rearrangement links TRBV7-3 to TRBJ2-7, with 13 bases fitting TRBD2. V lost 4 bases and J lost 7; bases outside the gene matches: 7. The CDR3 runs 15 residues. The germline V gene encodes CDR1 SGHTA and CDR2 FQGTGA. Here the CDR3 reads CASSSTSGRITEQYF. For the CDR3, the DNA is TGTGCCAGCAGCTCGACTAGCGGGAGGATTACGGAGCAGTACTTC. The full variable domain, with the rest looked up from reference TRBV7-3 and TRBJ2-7, is GAGVSQTPSNKVTEKGKYVELRCDPISGHTALYWYRQSLGQGPEFLIYFQGTGAADDSGLPNDRFFAVRPEGSVSTLKIQRTERGDSAVYLCASSSTSGRITEQYFGPGTRLTVT.

The table lists this clone with a few counts. The chain couples TRBV28 to TRBJ1-5, with a possible D match to TRBD1 (5 bases). Germline V gene data show CDR1 as MDHEN and CDR2 as SYDVKM. This CDR3 is 15 amino acids long. Trimming removed 1 base from V and 6 bases from J, with 13 bases in between. CDR3 sequence: CASSLLGGDSQPQHF. The DNA of the CDR3 is TGTGCCAGCAGTTTATTGGGGGGTGACAGTCAGCCCCAGCATTTT.

The J gene is TRBJ2-5, the V gene TRBV7-2; the D gene is possibly TRBD1 (5 bases). Trimming removed 1 base at V and 4 bases at J, with 10 bases between. CDR1 is SGHTA, CDR2 FQGNSA, per germline. This CDR3 contains 14 residues. The CDR3 protein is CASSLVAGPETQYF. In DNA form, the CDR3 reads TGTGCCAGCAGCTTAGTGGCAGGGCCAGAGACCCAGTACTTC.

The V call is TRBV25-1, the J call TRBJ2-5; TRBD2 is a possible D gene (5 bases). The CDR3 is made up of 12 amino acids. Trimming removed 4 bases at V and 5 bases at J, with 8 bases between. CDR1 is MGHDK, CDR2 SYGVNS, per germline. This CDR3 reads CASSGGWETQYF. In nucleotides, the CDR3 is TGTGCCAGCAGTGGAGGGTGGGAGACCCAGTACTTC. Complete variable domain (other parts from reference TRBV25-1 and TRBJ2-5): EADIYQTPRYLVIGTGKKITLECSQTMGHDKMYWYQQDPGMELHLIHYSYGVNSTEKGDLSSESTVSRIRTEHFPLTLESARPSHTSQYLCASSGGWETQYFGPGTRLLVL.

The rearrangement links TRBV11-1 to TRBJ2-5; tentatively, D is TRBD1 (5 bases). Looked up from germline, CDR1 is SGHAT and CDR2 is FQDESV (reference sequence). The CDR3 runs 15 residues. Trimming shortened V by 7 bases and J by 2 bases, and 17 bases separated the two germline ends. The CDR3 DNA reads as TGTGCCAGCACCCGACAGTCTAGGGGACAAGAGACCCAGTACTTC. The encoded protein is CASTRQSRGQETQYF.

The genes are TRBV25-1 and TRBJ1-2; D remains ambiguous. The germline CDR1 and CDR2 sequences are MGHDK and SYGVNS. With 6 bases removed from V and 6 bases from J, the gap between germline ends came to 14 bases. There are 13 residues in the CDR3. The CDR3 loop reads CASRASGSNGYTF. CDR3 bases: TGTGCCAGCAGGGCCAGTGGGTCGAATGGCTACACCTTC.